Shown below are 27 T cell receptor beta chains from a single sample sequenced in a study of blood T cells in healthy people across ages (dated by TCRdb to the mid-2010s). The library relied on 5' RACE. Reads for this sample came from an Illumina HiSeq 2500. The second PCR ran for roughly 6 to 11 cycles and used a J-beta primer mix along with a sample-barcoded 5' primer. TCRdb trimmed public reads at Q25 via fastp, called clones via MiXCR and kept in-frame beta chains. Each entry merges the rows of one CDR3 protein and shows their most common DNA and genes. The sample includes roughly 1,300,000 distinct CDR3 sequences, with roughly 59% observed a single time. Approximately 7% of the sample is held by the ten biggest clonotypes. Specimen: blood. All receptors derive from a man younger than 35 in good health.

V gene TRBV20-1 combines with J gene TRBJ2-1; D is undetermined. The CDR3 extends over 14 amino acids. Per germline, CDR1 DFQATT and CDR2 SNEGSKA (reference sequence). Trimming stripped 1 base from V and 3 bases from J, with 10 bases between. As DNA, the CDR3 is TGCAGTGCTAGAGCAGGTTCTCTCTACAATGAGCAGTTCTTC. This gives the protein CSARAGSLYNEQFF.

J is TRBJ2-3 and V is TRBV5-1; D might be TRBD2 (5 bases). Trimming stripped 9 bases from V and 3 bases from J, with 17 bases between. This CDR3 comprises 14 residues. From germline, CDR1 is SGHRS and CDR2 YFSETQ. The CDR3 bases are TGCGCCACCGGGCCCCTCGGACTGACAGATACGCAGTATTTT. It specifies CATGPLGLTDTQYF.

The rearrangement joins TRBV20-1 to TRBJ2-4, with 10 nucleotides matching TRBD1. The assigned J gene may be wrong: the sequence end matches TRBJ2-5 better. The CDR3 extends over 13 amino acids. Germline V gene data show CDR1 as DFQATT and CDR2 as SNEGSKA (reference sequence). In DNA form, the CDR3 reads TGCAGTGCTAGAGGGACAGGGGGGGAGACCCAGTACTTC. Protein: CSARGTGGETQYF.

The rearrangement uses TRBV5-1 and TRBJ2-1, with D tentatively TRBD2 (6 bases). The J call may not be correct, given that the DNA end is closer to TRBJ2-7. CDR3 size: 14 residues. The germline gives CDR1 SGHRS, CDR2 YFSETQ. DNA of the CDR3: TGCGCCAGCTCCCGACTAGAGGGGTACAATGAGCAGTACTTC. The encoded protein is CASSRLEGYNEQYF.

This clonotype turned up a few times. The CDR3 protein is CASSRDNEKLFF. The DNA for the CDR3 is TGTGCCAGCAGCCGGGATAATGAAAAACTGTTTTTT. The chain combines TRBV6-2 or TRBV6-3 with TRBJ1-4; D is undetermined. Germline V gene lookup returns CDR1 MNHEY and CDR2 SVGEGT. The CDR3 spans 12 residues. V lost 6 bases and J lost 4, with 6 bases in between.

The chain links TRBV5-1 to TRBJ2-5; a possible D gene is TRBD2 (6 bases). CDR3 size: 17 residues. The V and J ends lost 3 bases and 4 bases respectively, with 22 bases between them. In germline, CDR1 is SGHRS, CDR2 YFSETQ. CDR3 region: CASSSTRGRVEGETQYF. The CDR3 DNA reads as TGCGCCAGCAGCTCCACCCGTGGGCGGGTGGAGGGAGAGACCCAGTACTTC. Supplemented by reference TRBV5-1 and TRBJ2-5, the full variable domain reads KAGVTQTPRYLIKTRGQQVTLSCSPISGHRSVSWYQQTPGQGLQFLFEYFSETQRNKGNFPGRFSGRQFSNSRSEMNVSTLELGDSALYLCASSSTRGRVEGETQYFGPGTRLLVL.

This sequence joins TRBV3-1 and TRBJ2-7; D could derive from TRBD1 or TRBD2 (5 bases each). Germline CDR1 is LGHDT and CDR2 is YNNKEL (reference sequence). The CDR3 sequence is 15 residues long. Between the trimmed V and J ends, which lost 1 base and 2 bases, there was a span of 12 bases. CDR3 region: CASSQGGGPTYEQYF. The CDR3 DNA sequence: TGTGCCAGCAGCCAAGGTGGGGGACCGACCTACGAGCAGTACTTC.

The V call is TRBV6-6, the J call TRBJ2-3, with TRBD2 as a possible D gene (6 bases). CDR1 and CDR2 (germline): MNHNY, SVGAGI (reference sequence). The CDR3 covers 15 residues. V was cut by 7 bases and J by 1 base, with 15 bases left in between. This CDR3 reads CASIDGDFRTDTQYF. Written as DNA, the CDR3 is TGTGCCAGCATCGACGGGGACTTCCGCACAGATACGCAGTATTTT.

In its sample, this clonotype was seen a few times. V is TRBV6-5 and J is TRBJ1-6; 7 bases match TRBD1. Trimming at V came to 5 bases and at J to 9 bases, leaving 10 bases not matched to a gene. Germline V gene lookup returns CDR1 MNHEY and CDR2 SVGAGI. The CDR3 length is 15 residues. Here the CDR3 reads CASSRTRGTASPLHF. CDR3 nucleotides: TGTGCCAGCAGTCGTACTCGGGGGACAGCTTCACCCCTCCACTTT.

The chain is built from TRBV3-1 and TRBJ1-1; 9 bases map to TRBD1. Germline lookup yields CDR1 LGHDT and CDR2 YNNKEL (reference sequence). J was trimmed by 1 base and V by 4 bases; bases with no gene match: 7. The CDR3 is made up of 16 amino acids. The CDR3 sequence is CASSPRDRVRNTEAFF. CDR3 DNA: TGTGCCAGCAGCCCTCGGGACAGGGTCAGGAACACTGAAGCTTTCTTT.

The CDR3 here is CASSSHGRQQETQYF. The CDR3, as DNA: TGTGCCAGCAGCTCCCATGGGCGCCAACAAGAGACCCAGTACTTC. This rearrangement joins TRBV7-9 to TRBJ2-5; D is unresolved. The V gene lost 4 bases and the J gene lost 2 bases, with 14 bases spanning the gap. CDR1 SEHNR and CDR2 FQNEAQ come from the germline V gene (reference sequence). This CDR3 spans 15 amino acids.

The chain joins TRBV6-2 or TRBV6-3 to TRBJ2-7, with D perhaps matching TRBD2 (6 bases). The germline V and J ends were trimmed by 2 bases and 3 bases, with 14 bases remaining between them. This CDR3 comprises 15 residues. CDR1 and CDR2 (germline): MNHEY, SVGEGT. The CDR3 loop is CASSYRSMDYYEQYF. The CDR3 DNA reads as TGTGCCAGCAGTTACCGGTCGATGGACTACTACGAGCAGTACTTC.

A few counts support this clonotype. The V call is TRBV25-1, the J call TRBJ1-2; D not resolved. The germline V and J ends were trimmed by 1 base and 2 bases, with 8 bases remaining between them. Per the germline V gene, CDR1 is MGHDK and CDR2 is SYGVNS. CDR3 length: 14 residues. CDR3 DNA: TGTGCCAGCAGTGAATCGGGCAGCAACTATGGCTACACCTTC. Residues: CASSESGSNYGYTF.

CDR3 bases: TGTGCCAGCATCACAGCGAACACCGGGGAGCTGTTTTTT. It specifies CASITANTGELFF. V and J are TRBV6-1 and TRBJ2-2, with D unresolved. The CDR3 sequence is 13 residues long. Germline CDR1 and CDR2: MNHNS and SASEGT. V was cut by 7 bases and J by 0 bases, with 6 bases left in between.

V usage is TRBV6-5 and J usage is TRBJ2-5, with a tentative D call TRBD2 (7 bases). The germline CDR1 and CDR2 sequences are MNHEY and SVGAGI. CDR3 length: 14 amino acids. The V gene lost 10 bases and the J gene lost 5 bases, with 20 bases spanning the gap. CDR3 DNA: TGTGCCACCCGACGGGGGGCAGGGAGCGAGACCCAGTACTTC. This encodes CATRRGAGSETQYF.

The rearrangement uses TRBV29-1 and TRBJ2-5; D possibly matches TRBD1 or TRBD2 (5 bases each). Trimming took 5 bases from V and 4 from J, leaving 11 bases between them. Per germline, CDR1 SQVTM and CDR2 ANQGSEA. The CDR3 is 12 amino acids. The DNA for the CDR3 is TGCAGCGTTTTTGGGGACGGAGAGACCCAGTACTTC. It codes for CSVFGDGETQYF.

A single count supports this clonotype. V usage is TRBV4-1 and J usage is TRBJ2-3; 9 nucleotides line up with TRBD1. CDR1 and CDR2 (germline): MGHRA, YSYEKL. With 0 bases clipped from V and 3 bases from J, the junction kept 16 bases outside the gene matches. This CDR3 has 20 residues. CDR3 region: CASSQDLGVQGAPTTDTQYF. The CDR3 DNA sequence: TGCGCCAGCAGCCAAGATCTGGGGGTACAGGGGGCTCCGACAACAGATACGCAGTATTTT.

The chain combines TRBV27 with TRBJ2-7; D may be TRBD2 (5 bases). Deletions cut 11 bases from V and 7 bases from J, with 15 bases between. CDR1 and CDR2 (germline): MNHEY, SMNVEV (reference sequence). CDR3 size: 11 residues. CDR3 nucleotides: TGTGCCGTCAGGTTCGGAGGAGAGCAGTACTTC. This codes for CAVRFGGEQYF.

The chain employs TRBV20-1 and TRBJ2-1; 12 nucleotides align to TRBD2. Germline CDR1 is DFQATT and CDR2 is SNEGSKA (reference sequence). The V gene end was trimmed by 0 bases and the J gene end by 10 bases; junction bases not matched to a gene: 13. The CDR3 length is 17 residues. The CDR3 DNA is TGCAGTGCTAGAGATGGGGGAACTAGCGGGAGGTTCGAGGAGCAGTTCTTC. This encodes CSARDGGTSGRFEEQFF.

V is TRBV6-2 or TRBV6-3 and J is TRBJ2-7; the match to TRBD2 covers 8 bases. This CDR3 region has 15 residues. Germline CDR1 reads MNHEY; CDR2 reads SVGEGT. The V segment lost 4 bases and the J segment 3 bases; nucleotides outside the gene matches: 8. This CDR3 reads CASSSGTRNFYEQYF. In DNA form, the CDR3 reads TGTGCCAGCAGTTCCGGGACTAGGAATTTCTACGAGCAGTACTTC.

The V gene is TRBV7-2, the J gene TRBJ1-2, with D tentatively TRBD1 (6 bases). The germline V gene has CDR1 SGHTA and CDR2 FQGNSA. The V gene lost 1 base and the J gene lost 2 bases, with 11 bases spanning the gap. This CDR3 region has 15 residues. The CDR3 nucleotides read TGTGCCAGCAGCTTAGTGGACAGCGGAAACTATGGCTACACCTTC. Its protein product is CASSLVDSGNYGYTF.

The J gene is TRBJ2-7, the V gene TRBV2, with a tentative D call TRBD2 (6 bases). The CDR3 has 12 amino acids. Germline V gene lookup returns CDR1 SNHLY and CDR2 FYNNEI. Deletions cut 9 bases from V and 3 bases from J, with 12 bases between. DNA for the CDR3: TGTGCCAGAGGGGACTCCATCTACGAGCAGTACTTC. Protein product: CARGDSIYEQYF.

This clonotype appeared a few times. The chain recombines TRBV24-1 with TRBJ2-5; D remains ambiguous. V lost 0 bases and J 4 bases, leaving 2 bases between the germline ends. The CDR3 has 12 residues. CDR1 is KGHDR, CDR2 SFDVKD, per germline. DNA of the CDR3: TGTGCCACCAGTGATTTGCGAGAGACCCAGTACTTC. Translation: CATSDLRETQYF.

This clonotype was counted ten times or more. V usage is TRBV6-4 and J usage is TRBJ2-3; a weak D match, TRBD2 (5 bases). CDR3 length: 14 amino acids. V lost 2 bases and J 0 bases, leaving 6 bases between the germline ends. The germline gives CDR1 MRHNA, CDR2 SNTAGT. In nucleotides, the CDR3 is TGTGCCAGCAGTGACCGCGGGAGCACAGATACGCAGTATTTT. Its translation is CASSDRGSTDTQYF.

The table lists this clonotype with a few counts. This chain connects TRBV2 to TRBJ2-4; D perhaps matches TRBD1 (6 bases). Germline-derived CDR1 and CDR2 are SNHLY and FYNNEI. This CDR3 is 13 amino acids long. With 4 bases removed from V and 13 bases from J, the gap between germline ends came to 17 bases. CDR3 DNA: TGTGCCAGCAGTGTTATACAGGGTCAGGAGCAGTACTTC. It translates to CASSVIQGQEQYF.

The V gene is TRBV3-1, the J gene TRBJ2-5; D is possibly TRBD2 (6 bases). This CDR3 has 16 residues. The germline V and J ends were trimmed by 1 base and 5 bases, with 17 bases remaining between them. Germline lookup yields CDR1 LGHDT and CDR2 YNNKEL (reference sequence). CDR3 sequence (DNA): TGTGCCAGCAGCCAAGGTGCCGGCGGGAACGGTGAGACCCAGTACTTC. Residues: CASSQGAGGNGETQYF.

The CDR3 spells CSASRPGQTTYEQYF. The CDR3 region has the DNA TGCAGTGCTAGTCGCCCTGGGCAGACCACCTACGAGCAGTACTTC. The rearrangement links TRBV20-1 to TRBJ2-7; D gene uncertain. This CDR3 is built from 15 residues. Germline V gene lookup returns CDR1 DFQATT and CDR2 SNEGSKA (reference sequence). The V and J ends lost 3 bases and 2 bases respectively, with 17 bases between them.